The 9 T cell receptor beta chains given below trace back to one sample, sequenced in a study of blood T cell repertoires in COVID-19. Assay: immunoSEQ multiplex PCR; the TCRdb copy retains only in-frame clones and omits some. The sample lists about 330,000 clones, around 80% occurring once. The sequencing sample was made of peripheral blood. The receptors were gathered from a woman aged 50 to 60 with acute or convalescent COVID-19.

V is TRBV7-9 and J is TRBJ2-5; TRBD2 is a possible D gene (6 bases). The CDR3 has 14 residues. CDR1 and CDR2 (germline): SEHNR, FQNEAQ (reference sequence). The V and J ends lost 5 bases and 3 bases respectively, with 13 bases between them. The CDR3 DNA reads as TGTGCCAGCAGCCCGCTTGGAGGGAAAGAGACCCAGTACTTC. Amino acids: CASSPLGGKETQYF.

The table lists this clone with a count of one. The CDR3 nucleotides read TGCGCCAGCAGCCAAAGACAGGGTAACACTGAAGCTTTCTTT. This codes for CASSQRQGNTEAFF. The chain joins TRBV4-1 to TRBJ1-1; 7 nucleotides align to TRBD1. The J segment lost 2 bases and the V segment lost 2 bases, leaving 2 bases of the junction unmatched. Per germline, CDR1 MGHRA and CDR2 YSYEKL. There are 14 residues in the CDR3.

The chain employs TRBV7-2 and TRBJ2-7; 9 positions agree with TRBD2. Per germline, CDR1 SGHTA and CDR2 FQGNSA. J was trimmed by 4 bases and V by 4 bases; bases with no gene match: 5. The CDR3 spans 14 residues. CDR3 residues: CASSSLAGRYEQYF. The CDR3 DNA reads as TGTGCCAGCAGCTCTCTAGCGGGACGATACGAGCAGTACTTC.

In its sample, this clone was seen once. The chain combines TRBV24-1 with TRBJ2-3; tentatively, D is TRBD2 (6 bases). The CDR3 spans 15 residues. Germline-derived CDR1 and CDR2 are KGHDR and SFDVKD. V was cut by 4 bases and J by 2 bases, with 12 bases left in between. The CDR3 protein is CATSDRGFFTDTQYF. Written as DNA, the CDR3 is TGTGCCACCAGTGACCGGGGGTTCTTCACAGATACGCAGTATTTT.

The rearrangement links TRBV2 to TRBJ2-1, with 12 bases matching TRBD2. Germline V lookup: CDR1 SNHLY, CDR2 FYNNEI. Germline trimming cut 6 bases from V and 2 bases from J; bases unmatched to any gene: 11. The CDR3 length is 18 residues. CDR3 coding DNA: TGTGCCAGCAGCCCAATCCCCCTAGCGGGGGGGACCTACAATGAGCAGTTCTTC. Amino acids: CASSPIPLAGGTYNEQFF.

This chain joins TRBV10-3 and TRBJ2-6; TRBD1 might be the D (5 bases). CDR1 is ENHRY and CDR2 is SYGVKD in the germline V gene. Trimming removed 10 bases at V and 2 bases at J, with 21 bases between. The CDR3 is 17 residues long. Written as DNA, the CDR3 is TGTGCCACCACGAGGACATCCCTTCGCGCTGGGGCCAACGTCCTGACTTTC. This encodes CATTRTSLRAGANVLTF.

The J gene is TRBJ2-1, the V gene TRBV27, with D hard to call. The germline V gene encodes CDR1 MNHEY and CDR2 SMNVEV (reference sequence). The CDR3 is made up of 12 amino acids. Trimming removed 5 bases at V and 7 bases at J, with 9 bases between. CDR3 in amino acids: CASSHRSNEQFF. The CDR3 nucleotides are TGTGCCAGCAGTCACCGGTCTAATGAGCAGTTCTTC.

This chain uses TRBV5-4 with TRBJ1-1; D is ambiguous. The CDR3 is 13 amino acids. Germline V lookup: CDR1 SGHNT, CDR2 YYREEE (reference sequence). Trimming removed 1 base from V and 1 base from J, with 5 bases in between. Here the CDR3 DNA reads TGTGCCAGCAGCTTGCCAGGGAACACTGAAGCTTTCTTT. Amino acids: CASSLPGNTEAFF.

The V call is TRBV27, the J call TRBJ2-6; D gene ambiguous. This CDR3 has 13 residues. Trimming left V 3 bases short and J 4 bases short, with 4 bases between. The germline V gene encodes CDR1 MNHEY and CDR2 SMNVEV (reference sequence). The DNA of the CDR3 is TGTGCCAGCAGTTTGACAGGGGCCAACGTCCTGACTTTC. This translates into CASSLTGANVLTF.